The 28 T cell receptor beta chains given below trace back to one sample, sequenced in a study of blood T cell repertoires in COVID-19. Sequencing was performed with immunoSEQ multiplex PCR; in TCRdb, only in-frame clones are kept and a portion is missing. This table has tens of thousands of clones, about four fifths appearing once. Sequenced: peripheral blood. The receptors come from a human donor in a cohort sampled during active COVID-19.

The rearrangement joins TRBV27 to TRBJ1-2; 9 bases are a match to TRBD1. There are 16 residues in the CDR3. The V gene end was trimmed by 2 bases and the J gene end by 3 bases; junction bases not matched to a gene: 7. Germline lookup yields CDR1 MNHEY and CDR2 SMNVEV (reference sequence). The CDR3, as DNA: TGTGCCAGCAGTTTAAACGGACAGGGGCAGTACTATGGCTACACCTTC. Protein product: CASSLNGQGQYYGYTF.

The chain links TRBV30 to TRBJ2-7, with 7 bases aligning to TRBD1. Germline V lookup: CDR1 GTSNPN, CDR2 SVGIG (reference sequence). The V segment lost 5 bases and the J segment 3 bases; nucleotides outside the gene matches: 7. The CDR3 totals 13 residues. This chain's CDR3 is CAWDRQGFYEQYF. The CDR3 nucleotides are TGTGCCTGGGACCGACAGGGTTTCTACGAGCAGTACTTC.

This sequence joins TRBV28 and TRBJ2-2, with D perhaps TRBD2 (5 bases). The CDR3 spans 15 residues. Per germline, CDR1 MDHEN and CDR2 SYDVKM. V lost 2 bases to trimming and J lost 4 bases, with 11 bases between them. The CDR3 nucleotides are TGTGCCAGCAGTTTAGGCGGGCCCGCCACCGGGGAGCTGTTTTTT. Encoded protein: CASSLGGPATGELFF.

V gene TRBV24-1 combines with J gene TRBJ2-7, with 10 nucleotides matching TRBD1. Per germline, CDR1 KGHDR and CDR2 SFDVKD. The CDR3 has 14 residues. Losses at the gene ends were 7 bases for V and 2 bases for J; bases not matched to a gene: 4. The CDR3 reads CATSPGQGTYEQYF. The DNA for the CDR3 is TGTGCCACCAGCCCGGGACAGGGGACCTACGAGCAGTACTTC.

This chain joins TRBV20-1 and TRBJ1-4, with D possibly matching TRBD1 (5 bases). Trimming pared 3 bases from V and 8 bases from J, leaving 7 bases between. Per germline, CDR1 DFQATT and CDR2 SNEGSKA (reference sequence). The CDR3 totals 11 residues. The CDR3, as DNA: TGCAGTGCTAGCCAGGGCGAAAAACTGTTTTTT. This codes for CSASQGEKLFF.

The V call is TRBV6-1, the J call TRBJ2-7; 9 nucleotides line up with TRBD1. Trimming removed 3 bases from V and 6 bases from J; junction bases left unmatched: 12. Germline CDR1 reads MNHNS; CDR2 reads SASEGT. The CDR3 covers 16 residues. The CDR3 is CASSDNPGQGTVEQYF. The CDR3 DNA sequence: TGTGCCAGCAGTGATAATCCGGGACAGGGAACTGTCGAGCAGTACTTC.

The J gene is TRBJ2-1, the V gene TRBV6-5; no clear D. Germline V gene lookup returns CDR1 MNHEY and CDR2 SVGAGI. Between the trimmed V and J ends, which lost 4 bases and 0 bases, there was a span of 10 bases. CDR3 length: 15 residues. The CDR3, as DNA: TGTGCCAGCAGTTTATCATCGAGCTCCTACAATGAGCAGTTCTTC. It is translated as CASSLSSSSYNEQFF.

This chain connects TRBV6-5 to TRBJ1-6; 7 nucleotides match TRBD1. Germline trimming cut 6 bases from V and 4 bases from J; bases unmatched to any gene: 3. The CDR3 sequence is 14 residues long. CDR1 and CDR2 from the germline V gene are MNHEY and SVGAGI. As DNA, the CDR3 is TGTGCCAGCAGGCGGACAGGTTATAATTCACCCCTCCACTTT. It codes for CASRRTGYNSPLHF.

This sequence joins TRBV30 and TRBJ1-3; D perhaps matches TRBD1 (6 bases). The CDR3 is 15 amino acids. From germline, CDR1 is GTSNPN and CDR2 SVGIG (reference sequence). The germline V and J ends were trimmed by 4 bases and 5 bases, with 18 bases remaining between them. CDR3 amino acids: CAWKAQGTERNTIYF. In nucleotides, the CDR3 is TGTGCCTGGAAGGCACAGGGAACTGAACGAAACACCATATATTTT.

The CDR3 region is CASSLQLGSYEQYF. The CDR3 coding sequence is TGTGCCAGCAGCCTCCAACTAGGTTCCTACGAGCAGTACTTC. The chain uses TRBV27 and TRBJ2-7, with D possibly being TRBD2 (5 bases). V was cut by 6 bases and J by 1 base, with 13 bases left in between. This CDR3 is 14 amino acids long. Germline V gene data show CDR1 as MNHEY and CDR2 as SMNVEV (reference sequence).

Concerning this clone itself: At one end the junction does not follow the germline gene, possibly because of a read error. This chain links TRBV27 with TRBJ1-1, with TRBD1 as a possible D gene (6 bases). Germline values: CDR1 MNHEY, CDR2 SMNVEV (reference sequence). This CDR3 is built from 14 residues. The CDR3 DNA reads TGTGCCAGCAGCTTCTCCGACCGGGACACCGAAGCTTTCTTT. Protein: CASSFSDRDTEAFF.

The V and J genes are TRBV9 and TRBJ1-1; D not certain. In germline, CDR1 is SGDLS, CDR2 YYNGEE. The ends were cut back, 3 bases at V and 6 bases at J, with 15 bases in the middle. CDR3 length: 14 amino acids. The CDR3 here is CASSAEETSAEAFF. The CDR3 DNA sequence: TGTGCCAGCAGCGCAGAAGAGACTTCGGCTGAAGCTTTCTTT.

The CDR3 reads CASSFRGAALGEQFF. DNA for the CDR3: TGTGCCAGCAGCTTTCGCGGGGCTGCGTTGGGTGAGCAGTTCTTC. The chain recombines TRBV7-6 with TRBJ2-1, with D maybe TRBD2 (6 bases). Germline assignment: CDR1 SGHVS and CDR2 FNYEAQ. The V gene lost 3 bases and the J gene lost 9 bases, with 18 bases spanning the gap. The CDR3 length is 15 residues.

This chain links TRBV9 with TRBJ2-1, with D perhaps matching TRBD2 (5 bases). CDR1 and CDR2 (germline): SGDLS, YYNGEE. Trimming cost V 3 bases and J 5 bases, with 15 bases left between them. This CDR3 has 15 amino acids. The CDR3 loop reads CASSAKLGKNNEQFF. DNA for the CDR3: TGTGCCAGCAGCGCCAAACTAGGAAAGAACAATGAGCAGTTCTTC.

CDR3 in amino acids: CASSAGVTGELFF. The CDR3 bases are TGTGCCAGCAGCGCTGGAGTCACCGGGGAGCTGTTTTTT. The chain links TRBV7-9 to TRBJ2-2; D not resolved. V lost 5 bases and J 4 bases, leaving 8 bases between the germline ends. Germline values: CDR1 SEHNR, CDR2 FQNEAQ (reference sequence). The CDR3 runs to 13 residues. The full variable domain, rest sourced from reference TRBV7-9 and TRBJ2-2, is DTGVSQNPRHKITKRGQNVTFRCDPISEHNRLYWYRQTLGQGPEFLTYFQNEAQLEKSRLLSDRFSAERPKGSFSTLEIQRTEQGDSAMYLCASSAGVTGELFFGEGSRLTVL.

The chain recombines TRBV30 with TRBJ2-7; no clear D. Germline V gene sequence: CDR1 GTSNPN, CDR2 SVGIG (reference sequence). Trimming removed 5 bases at V and 3 bases at J, with 11 bases between. CDR3 length: 12 amino acids. CDR3 sequence (DNA): TGTGCCTGGCAGCGATTTAGCTACGAGCAGTACTTC. Translated, it gives CAWQRFSYEQYF.

This chain links TRBV3-1 (or the pseudogene TRBV3-2) with TRBJ1-6, with D maybe TRBD1 (6 bases). There are 15 residues in the CDR3. Germline V gene lookup returns CDR1 LGHDT and CDR2 YNNKEL (reference sequence). Trimming pared 0 bases from V and 10 bases from J, leaving 13 bases between. The CDR3 loop is CASSQDARGTSPLHF. In DNA, the CDR3 is TGTGCCAGCAGCCAAGATGCCAGGGGAACCTCACCCCTCCACTTT.

This chain links TRBV28 with TRBJ1-4, with TRBD1 as a possible D gene (6 bases). The CDR3 covers 14 residues. V gave up 7 bases and J gave up 7 bases, with 16 bases separating them. The V gene's germline CDR1 is MDHEN and CDR2 SYDVKM. The CDR3 loop is CASTPEGGIEKLFF. The CDR3, as DNA: TGTGCCAGCACTCCCGAGGGGGGGATTGAAAAACTGTTTTTT.

V usage is TRBV15 and J usage is TRBJ1-5; 7 positions agree with TRBD1. Looked up from germline, CDR1 is LNHNV and CDR2 is YYDKDF (reference sequence). J was trimmed by 0 bases and V by 1 base; bases with no gene match: 12. The CDR3 loop spans 19 amino acids. The CDR3 is CATSRGRNTGTDSNQPQHF. CDR3 nucleotides: TGTGCCACCAGCAGAGGGAGAAATACCGGGACAGATAGCAATCAGCCCCAGCATTTT.

About this clone: The sample holds other DNA sequences that translate to the same CDR3. The CDR3 DNA reads TGTGCCAGCAGTTTATACCAGGGGGCGCCCTACAATGAGCAGTTCTTC. This sequence encodes CASSLYQGAPYNEQFF. The V and J genes are TRBV27 and TRBJ2-1; 8 bases align to TRBD1. Per germline, CDR1 MNHEY and CDR2 SMNVEV (reference sequence). The CDR3 runs to 16 residues. The trim removed 1 base at V and 2 bases at J, leaving 4 bases unmatched.

The chain is built from TRBV5-4 and TRBJ1-2, with 9 bases lining up with TRBD1. The CDR3 sequence is 17 residues long. The germline V gene encodes CDR1 SGHNT and CDR2 YYREEE (reference sequence). Trimming cost V 3 bases and J 4 bases; bases outside gene matches: 13. As DNA, the CDR3 is TGTGCCAGCAGCTCCGGGACAGGGAGTTTGGGATCCTATGGCTACACCTTC. It encodes CASSSGTGSLGSYGYTF.

The chain combines TRBV5-4 with TRBJ2-2, with D hard to call. Deletions cut 7 bases from V and 5 bases from J, with 9 bases between. The CDR3 sequence is 12 residues long. The germline CDR1 and CDR2 sequences are SGHNT and YYREEE (reference sequence). The CDR3 coding sequence is TGTGCCAGCCGCTCCGGTACCGGGGAGCTGTTTTTT. This sequence encodes CASRSGTGELFF.

There are a few counts of this clone. V is TRBV7-2 and J is TRBJ2-5; D uncertain. The CDR3 loop spans 12 amino acids. In germline, CDR1 is SGHTA, CDR2 FQGNSA. V was clipped by 4 bases and J by 5 bases, with 8 bases between them. The CDR3 loop is CASSSPPETQYF. In nucleotides, the CDR3 is TGTGCCAGCAGCTCCCCCCCGGAGACCCAGTACTTC. Looking up the rest from reference TRBV7-2 and TRBJ2-5 gives the full variable domain: GAGVSQSPSNKVTEKGKDVELRCDPISGHTALYWYRQSLGQGLEFLIYFQGNSAPDKSGLPSDRFSAERTGGSVSTLTIQRTQQEDSAVYLCASSSPPETQYFGPGTRLLVL.

V usage is TRBV3-1 (or the pseudogene TRBV3-2) and J usage is TRBJ1-4; TRBD1 matches at 8 bases. J lost 8 bases, V lost 1 base, and 6 bases had no gene match. Per the germline V gene, CDR1 is LGHDT and CDR2 is YNNKEL (reference sequence). The CDR3 contains 15 residues. In DNA form, the CDR3 reads TGTGCCAGCAGCCAAGTTCAAACAGGGGGGGAAAAACTGTTTTTT. Its translation is CASSQVQTGGEKLFF.

The rearrangement joins TRBV5-4 to TRBJ2-3, with 11 bases aligning to TRBD1. From germline, CDR1 is SGHNT and CDR2 YYREEE (reference sequence). The CDR3 runs 14 residues. Trimming at V came to 7 bases and at J to 2 bases, leaving 3 bases not matched to a gene. This CDR3 is CASGTGGYTDTQYF. The DNA for the CDR3 is TGTGCCAGCGGGACAGGGGGTTACACAGATACGCAGTATTTT.

This clone was observed a single time. The gene calls are TRBV7-8 and TRBJ2-3; maybe TRBD2 (5 bases). V shed 5 bases and J shed 3 bases, with 6 bases lying between them. From germline, CDR1 is SGHVS and CDR2 FQNEAQ. The length of the CDR3 is 12 residues. CDR3 coding DNA: TGTGCCAGCAGCCCGGGGACAGATACGCAGTATTTT. Its protein is CASSPGTDTQYF.

The chain carries TRBV25-1 and TRBJ2-5; D uncertain. Germline CDR1 and CDR2: MGHDK and SYGVNS. V was shortened by 1 base and J by 7 bases, with 4 bases between the two germline ends. This CDR3 contains 11 residues. The CDR3 DNA follows: TGTGCCAGCAGTGAATTCTTGACCCAGTACTTC. It yields the protein CASSEFLTQYF.

This chain joins TRBV27 and TRBJ2-3; 12 bases fit TRBD2. Unmatched junction bases numbered 8, after V lost 7 bases and J lost 6 bases. This CDR3 is built from 15 residues. CDR1 and CDR2 (germline): MNHEY, SMNVEV (reference sequence). The DNA for the CDR3 is TGTGCCAGCACCCTAGCGGGGGGGCCAACCGATACGCAGTATTTT. Its protein is CASTLAGGPTDTQYF.